This TCR beta chain is from a study of control samples from healthy donors and cancer patients (dated by TCRdb to 2020 to 2022). Libraries were constructed by the immunoSEQ multiplex PCR assay. TCRdb re-hosts the immuneACCESS table, in-frame sequences only. Its copies lack some clones; in the studies checked, an unresolved V gene accounts for under half of them, and the cause for the rest is not known. Present in this sample are approximately 74,000 clones, approximately 94% of which were seen just once. The top ten hold 2.8% of the sample. Spanning cysteine to phenylalanine, the CDR3 consists of 12 amino acids. The CDR3 DNA has 36 bases and is translated from base 1. Trimming removed 0 bases from V and 3 bases from J, leaving 5 bases between the germline ends. CDR1 and CDR2 are drawn from the germline V gene: SQVTM, ANQGSEA. Concerning this clone: Its antigen is unknown. No per-base quality is available; no much larger clone lies one base away.

The V gene is TRBV29-1 and the J gene is TRBJ1-1, with the D gene call left open. This clonotype originated in a woman aged 25 to 45 in good health. Sequencing was done on a sample of blood. CDR3 sequence: CSVEDHHTEAFF. The DNA sequence is given as TGCAGCGTTGAAGATCATCACACTGAAGCTTTCTTT.